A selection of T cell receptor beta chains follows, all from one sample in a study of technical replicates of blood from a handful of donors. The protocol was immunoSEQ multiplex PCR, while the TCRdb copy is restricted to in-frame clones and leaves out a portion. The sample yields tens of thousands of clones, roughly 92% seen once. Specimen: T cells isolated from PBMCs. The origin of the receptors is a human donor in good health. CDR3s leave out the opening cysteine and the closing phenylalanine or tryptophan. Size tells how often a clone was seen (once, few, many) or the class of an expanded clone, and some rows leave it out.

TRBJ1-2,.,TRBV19,ASEKMGGAAYGYT
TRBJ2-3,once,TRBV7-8,ASSHPGVSGRGSDTQY
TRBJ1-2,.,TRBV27,ASSALHISRDYGYT
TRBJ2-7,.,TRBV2,ASSYSGTGLLYEQY
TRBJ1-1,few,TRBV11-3,ASSSDSPRAF
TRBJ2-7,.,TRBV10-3,AISEDLTEEQY
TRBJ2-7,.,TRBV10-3,AIRADRGRFLLYEQY
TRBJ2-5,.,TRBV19,ASSTEDRGSQTQY
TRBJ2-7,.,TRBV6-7,ASSLAGTGIEQY
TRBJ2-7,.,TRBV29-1,SAKAGGSYEQY
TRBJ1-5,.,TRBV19,ASSMLLGQGYQPQH
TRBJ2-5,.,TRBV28,ASSTGTSGRGEETQY
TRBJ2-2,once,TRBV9,ASSAPEGGANTGELF
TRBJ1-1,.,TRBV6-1,ASSMRRLEAF
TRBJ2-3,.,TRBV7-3,ASSLSAGDPTDTQY
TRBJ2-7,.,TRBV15,ATSVGTGVLNEQY
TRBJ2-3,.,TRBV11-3,ASSPLASGGTDTQY
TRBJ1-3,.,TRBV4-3,ASSRDREGSGNTIY
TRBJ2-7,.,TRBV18,ASSPPLASGKYYEQY
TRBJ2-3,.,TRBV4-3,ASSQVQSTDTQY
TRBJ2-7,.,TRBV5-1,ASSIGLELYEQY
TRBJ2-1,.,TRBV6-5,ASSQTGNEQF
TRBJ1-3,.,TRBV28,ASSLEQTGSGNTIY
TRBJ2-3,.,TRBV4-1,ASSQGGVRTGDTQY
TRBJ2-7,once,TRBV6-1,ASSETSGRYEQY
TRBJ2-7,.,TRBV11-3,ASGGDRDYEQY
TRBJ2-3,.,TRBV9,ASSVGRTSGTGQY
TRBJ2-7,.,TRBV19,ASSIILRYETSGGAYEQY
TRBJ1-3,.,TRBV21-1,ASSKEPGQGRINTIY
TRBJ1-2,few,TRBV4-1,ASSQGNSDSYGYT
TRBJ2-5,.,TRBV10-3,AISESGLAGRETQY
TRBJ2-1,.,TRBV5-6,ASSLRGNSYNEQF
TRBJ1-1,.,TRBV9,ASSATGVDTEAF
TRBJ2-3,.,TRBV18,ASSPPPSYDTQY
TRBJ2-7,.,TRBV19,ASSPRRSSYEQY
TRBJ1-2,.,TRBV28,ASSFPEGSNYGYT
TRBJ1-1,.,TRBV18,ASSPESRANTEAF
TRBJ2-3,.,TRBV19,ASSMVAGLYTDTQY
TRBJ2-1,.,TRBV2,ATIGTSFDNEQF
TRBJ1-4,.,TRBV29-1,SAWDRHSEKLF
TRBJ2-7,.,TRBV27,ASSLTASGNNEQY
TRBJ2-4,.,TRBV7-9,ASSLWAETIENIQY
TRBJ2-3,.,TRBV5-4,ASSLDSYTDTQY
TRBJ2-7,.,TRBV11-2,ASSLALAGTSYEQY
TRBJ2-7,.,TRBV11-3,ASTHPGGPYEQY
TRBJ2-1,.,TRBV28,ASSLLLAGFYNEQF
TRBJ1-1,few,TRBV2,ASSPGHTEAF
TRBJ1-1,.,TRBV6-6,ASDFGQGGTEAF
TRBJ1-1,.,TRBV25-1,ASSEFRELNTEAF
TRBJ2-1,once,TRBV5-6,ASSLAGSSFDEQF
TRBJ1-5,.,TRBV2,ASTGGNQPQH
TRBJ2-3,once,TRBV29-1,SVDSLAGDGTQY
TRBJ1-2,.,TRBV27,ASSQGGSYYGYT
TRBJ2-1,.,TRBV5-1,ASSTGTRLAEQF
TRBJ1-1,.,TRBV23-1,ASMGGQGNTEAF
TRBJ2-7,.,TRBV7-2,ASGLAGGKSEQY
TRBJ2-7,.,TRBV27,ASSLSIGTMGYEQY
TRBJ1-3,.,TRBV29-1,SVEEAQRGNTIY
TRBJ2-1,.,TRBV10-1,ASNPGYPYNEQF